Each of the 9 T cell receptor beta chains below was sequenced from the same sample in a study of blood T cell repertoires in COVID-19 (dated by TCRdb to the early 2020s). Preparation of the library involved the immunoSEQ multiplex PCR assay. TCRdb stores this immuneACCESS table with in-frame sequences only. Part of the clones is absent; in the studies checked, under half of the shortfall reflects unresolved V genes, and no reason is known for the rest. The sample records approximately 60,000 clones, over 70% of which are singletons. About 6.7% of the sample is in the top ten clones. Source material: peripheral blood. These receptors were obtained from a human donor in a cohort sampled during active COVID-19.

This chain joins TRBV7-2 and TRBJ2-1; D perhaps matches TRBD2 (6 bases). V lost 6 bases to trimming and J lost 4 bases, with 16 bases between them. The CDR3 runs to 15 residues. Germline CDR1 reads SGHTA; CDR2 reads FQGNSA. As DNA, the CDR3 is TGTGCCAGCAGTCGAGGGACTCAGGCGTACAATGAGCAGTTCTTC. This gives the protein CASSRGTQAYNEQFF. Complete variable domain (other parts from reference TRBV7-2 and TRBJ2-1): GAGVSQSPSNKVTEKGKDVELRCDPISGHTALYWYRQSLGQGLEFLIYFQGNSAPDKSGLPSDRFSAERTGGSVSTLTIQRTQQEDSAVYLCASSRGTQAYNEQFFGPGTRLTVL.

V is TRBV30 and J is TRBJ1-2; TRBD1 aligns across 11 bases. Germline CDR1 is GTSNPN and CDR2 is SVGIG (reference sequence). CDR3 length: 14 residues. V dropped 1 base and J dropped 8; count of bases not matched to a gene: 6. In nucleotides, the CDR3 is TGTGCCTGGAGTGCCCTATGGACAGGGGGCGGCTACACCTTC. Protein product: CAWSALWTGGGYTF.

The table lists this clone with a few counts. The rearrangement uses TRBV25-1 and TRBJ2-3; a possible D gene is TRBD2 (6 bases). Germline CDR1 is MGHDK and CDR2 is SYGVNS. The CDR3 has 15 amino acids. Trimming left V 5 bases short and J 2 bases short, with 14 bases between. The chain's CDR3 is CASSTRDWYTDTQYF. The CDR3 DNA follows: TGTGCCAGCAGTACCCGGGACTGGTACACAGATACGCAGTATTTT.

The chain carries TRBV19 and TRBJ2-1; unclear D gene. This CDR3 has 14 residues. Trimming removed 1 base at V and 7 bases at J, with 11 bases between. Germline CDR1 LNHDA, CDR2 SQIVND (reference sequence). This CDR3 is CASSIVGRSNEQFF. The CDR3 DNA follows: TGTGCCAGTAGTATAGTTGGTAGGAGTAATGAGCAGTTCTTC.

The CDR3 DNA follows: TGTGCCAGCAGCCCCGAACCCGACAGGGGAGTACCGGGATCAAATGAGCAGTTCTTC. Protein product: CASSPEPDRGVPGSNEQFF. The chain recombines TRBV7-7 with TRBJ2-1; 8 bases align to TRBD1. The CDR3 sequence is 19 residues long. Germline CDR1 SSHAT, CDR2 FNYEAQ (reference sequence). Losses at the gene ends were 5 bases for V and 7 bases for J; bases not matched to a gene: 22.

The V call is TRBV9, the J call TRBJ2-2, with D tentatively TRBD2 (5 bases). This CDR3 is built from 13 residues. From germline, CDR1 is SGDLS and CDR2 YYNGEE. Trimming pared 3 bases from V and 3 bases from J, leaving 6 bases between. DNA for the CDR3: TGTGCCAGCAGCGGAGGGTACACCGGGGAGCTGTTTTTT. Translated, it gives CASSGGYTGELFF.

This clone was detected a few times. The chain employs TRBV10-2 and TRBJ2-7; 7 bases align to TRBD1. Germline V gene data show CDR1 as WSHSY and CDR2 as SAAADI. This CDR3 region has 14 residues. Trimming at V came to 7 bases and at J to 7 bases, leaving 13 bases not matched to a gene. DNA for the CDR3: TGCGCCAGCACCCCTGTGGACAGGTCGGGGGAGCAGTACTTC. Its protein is CASTPVDRSGEQYF.

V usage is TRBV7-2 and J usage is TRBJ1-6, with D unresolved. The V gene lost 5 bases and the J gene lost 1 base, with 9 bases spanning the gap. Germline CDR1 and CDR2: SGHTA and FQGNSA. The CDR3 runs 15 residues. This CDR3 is CASSPKASYNSPLHF. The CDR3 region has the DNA TGTGCCAGCAGCCCCAAAGCGTCCTATAATTCACCCCTCCACTTT.

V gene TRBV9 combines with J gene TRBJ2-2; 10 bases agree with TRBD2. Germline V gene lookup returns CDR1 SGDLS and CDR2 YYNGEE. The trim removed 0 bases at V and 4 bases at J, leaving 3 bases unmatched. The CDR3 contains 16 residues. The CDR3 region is CASSVVAGGVTGELFF. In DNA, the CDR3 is TGTGCCAGCAGCGTAGTAGCGGGAGGAGTCACCGGGGAGCTGTTTTTT.